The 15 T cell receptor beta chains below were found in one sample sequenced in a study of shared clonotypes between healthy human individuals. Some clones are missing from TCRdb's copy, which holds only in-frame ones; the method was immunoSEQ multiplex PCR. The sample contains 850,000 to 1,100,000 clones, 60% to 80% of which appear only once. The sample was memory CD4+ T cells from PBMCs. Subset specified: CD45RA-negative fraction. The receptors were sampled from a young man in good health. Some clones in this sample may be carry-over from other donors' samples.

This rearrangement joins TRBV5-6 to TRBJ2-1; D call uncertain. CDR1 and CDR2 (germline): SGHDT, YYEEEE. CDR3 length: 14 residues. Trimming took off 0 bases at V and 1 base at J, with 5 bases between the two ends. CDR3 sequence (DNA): TGTGCCAGCAGCTTGGTACTTTCCTACAATGAGCAGTTCTTC. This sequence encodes CASSLVLSYNEQFF.

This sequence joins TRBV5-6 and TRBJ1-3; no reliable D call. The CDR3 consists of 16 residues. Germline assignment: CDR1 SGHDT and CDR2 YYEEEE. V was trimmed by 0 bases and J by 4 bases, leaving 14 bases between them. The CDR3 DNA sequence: TGTGCCAGCAGCTTGGGACCTTCCCCCGAGGGAAACACCATATATTTT. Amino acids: CASSLGPSPEGNTIYF.

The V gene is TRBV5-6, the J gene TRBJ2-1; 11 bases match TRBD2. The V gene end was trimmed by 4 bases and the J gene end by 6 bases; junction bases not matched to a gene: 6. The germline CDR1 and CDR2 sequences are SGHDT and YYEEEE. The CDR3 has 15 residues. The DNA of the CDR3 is TGTGCCAGCAGCAAAACCGGGACTAGCGGCAATGAGCAGTTCTTC. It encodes CASSKTGTSGNEQFF.

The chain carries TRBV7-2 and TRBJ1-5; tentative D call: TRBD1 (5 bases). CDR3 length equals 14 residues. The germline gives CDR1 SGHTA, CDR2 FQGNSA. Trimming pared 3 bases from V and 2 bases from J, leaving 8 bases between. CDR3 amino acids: CASSFSGRNQPQHF. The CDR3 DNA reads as TGTGCCAGCAGCTTTTCGGGACGCAATCAGCCCCAGCATTTT.

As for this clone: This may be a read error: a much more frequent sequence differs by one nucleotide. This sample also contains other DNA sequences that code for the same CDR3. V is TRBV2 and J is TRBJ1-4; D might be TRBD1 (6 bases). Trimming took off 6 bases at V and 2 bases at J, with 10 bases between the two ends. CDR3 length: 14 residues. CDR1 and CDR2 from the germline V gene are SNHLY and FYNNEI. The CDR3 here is CASSRQATNEKLFF. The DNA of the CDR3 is TGTGCCAGCAGCAGACAGGCGACTAATGAAAAACTGTTTTTT.

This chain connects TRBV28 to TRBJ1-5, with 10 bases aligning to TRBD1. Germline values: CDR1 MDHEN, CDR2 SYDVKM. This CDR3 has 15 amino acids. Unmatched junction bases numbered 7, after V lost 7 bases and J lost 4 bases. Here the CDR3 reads CASTSLGQGNQPQHF. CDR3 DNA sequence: TGTGCCAGCACCAGTTTGGGACAGGGGAATCAGCCCCAGCATTTT.

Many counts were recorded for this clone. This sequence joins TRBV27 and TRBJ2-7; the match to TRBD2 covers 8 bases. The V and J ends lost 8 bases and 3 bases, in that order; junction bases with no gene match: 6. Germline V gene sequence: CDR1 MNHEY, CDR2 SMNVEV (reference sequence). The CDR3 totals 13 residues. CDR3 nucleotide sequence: TGTGCCAGCGGCCGGGAGGGCCGCTACGAGCAGTACTTC. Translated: CASGREGRYEQYF.

CDR3 DNA sequence: TGTGCCATCAGTCCCAGGGAGGGTGAAAAACTGTTTTTT. It is translated as CAISPREGEKLFF. The genes are TRBV10-3 and TRBJ1-4; D is possibly TRBD1 (5 bases). Between the trimmed V and J ends, which lost 5 bases and 7 bases, there was a span of 11 bases. This CDR3 is 13 amino acids long. Germline lookup yields CDR1 ENHRY and CDR2 SYGVKD.

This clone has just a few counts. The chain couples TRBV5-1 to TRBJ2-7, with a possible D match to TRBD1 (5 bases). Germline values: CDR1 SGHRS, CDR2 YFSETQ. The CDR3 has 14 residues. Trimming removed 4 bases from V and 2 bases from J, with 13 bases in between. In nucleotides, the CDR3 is TGCGCCAGCAGCATAAGACAGAACGCCTACGAGCAGTACTTC. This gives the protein CASSIRQNAYEQYF.

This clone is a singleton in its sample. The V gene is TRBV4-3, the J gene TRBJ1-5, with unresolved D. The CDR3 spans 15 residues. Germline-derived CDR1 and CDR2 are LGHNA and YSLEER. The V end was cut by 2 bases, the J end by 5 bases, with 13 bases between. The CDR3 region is CASSQKKGADQPQHF. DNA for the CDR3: TGCGCCAGCAGCCAAAAAAAGGGTGCGGATCAGCCCCAGCATTTT.

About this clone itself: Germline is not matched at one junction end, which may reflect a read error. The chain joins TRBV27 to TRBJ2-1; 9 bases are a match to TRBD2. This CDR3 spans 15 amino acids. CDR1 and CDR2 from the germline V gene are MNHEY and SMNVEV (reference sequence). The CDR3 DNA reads TGTGCCAGCGGTTTAGCGGGAGACCCTCGCAATGAGCAGTTCTTC. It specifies CASGLAGDPRNEQFF.

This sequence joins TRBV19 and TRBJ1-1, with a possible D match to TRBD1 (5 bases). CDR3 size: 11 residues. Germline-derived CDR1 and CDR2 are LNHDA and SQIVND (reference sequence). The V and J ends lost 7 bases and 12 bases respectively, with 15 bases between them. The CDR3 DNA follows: TGTGCCAGTATGGGGCCAATCGGATCTTTCTTT. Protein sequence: CASMGPIGSFF. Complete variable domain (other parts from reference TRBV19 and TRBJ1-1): DGGITQSPKYLFRKEGQNVTLSCEQNLNHDAMYWYRQDPGQGLRLIYYSQIVNDFQKGDIAEGYSVSREKKESFPLTVTSAQKNPTAFYLCASMGPIGSFFGQGTRLTVV.

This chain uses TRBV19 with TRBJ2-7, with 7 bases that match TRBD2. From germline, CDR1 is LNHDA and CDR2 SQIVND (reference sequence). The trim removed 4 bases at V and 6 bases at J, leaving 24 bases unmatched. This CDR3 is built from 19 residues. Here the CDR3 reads CASSTPQQEWEGRDREQYF. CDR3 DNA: TGTGCCAGTAGTACCCCCCAGCAAGAGTGGGAGGGGAGGGATCGCGAGCAGTACTTC.

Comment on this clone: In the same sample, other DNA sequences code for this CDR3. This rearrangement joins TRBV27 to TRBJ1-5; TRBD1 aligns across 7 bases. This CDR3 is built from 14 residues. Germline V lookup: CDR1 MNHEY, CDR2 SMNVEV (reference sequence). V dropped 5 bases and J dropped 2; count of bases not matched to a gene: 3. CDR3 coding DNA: TGTGCCAGCAGTCCGGGGACAGGCAATCAGCCCCAGCATTTT. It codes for CASSPGTGNQPQHF.

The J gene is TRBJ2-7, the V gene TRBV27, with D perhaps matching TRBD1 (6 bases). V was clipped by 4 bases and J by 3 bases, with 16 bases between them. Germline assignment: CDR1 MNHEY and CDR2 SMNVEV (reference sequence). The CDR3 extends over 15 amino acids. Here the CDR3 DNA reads TGTGCCAGCAGTTCCCGCCTCTCAGGGGACTACGAGCAGTACTTC. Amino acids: CASSSRLSGDYEQYF.